Listed below are T cell receptor beta chains from one sample, sequenced in a study of cytomegalovirus exposure and HLA in healthy donors. Profiled with immunoSEQ multiplex PCR; TCRdb holds only in-frame clones, not every one. The sample records more than 85,000 clones, approximately 90% being singletons. Sequencing was performed on PBMCs. Receptor source: a woman aged 18-35 years in good health and CMV-seropositive. CDR3s include the opening cysteine and the closing phenylalanine or tryptophan. A D gene is named only where the DNA matches it firmly. Only some rows state a clone size, as once, few, many or a class for expanded clones.

CDR3 protein | CDR3 DNA | J gene | V gene | clone size | D gene
CASSADRVGEQFF | TGTGCCAGCAGCGCGGACAGGGTGGGGGAGCAGTTCTTC | TRBJ2-1 | TRBV7-9 | once | TRBD1
CASSQVVPGLWYF | TGCGCCAGCAGCCAAGTAGTGCCGGGACTTTGGTATTTT | TRBJ2-3 | TRBV4-1 | NA | NA
CASGTRAAGELFF | TGTGCCAGTGGGACTAGGGCGGCCGGGGAGCTGTTTTTT | TRBJ2-2 | TRBV19 | NA | TRBD2
CASSLQGRKDGYTF | TGTGCCAGCAGTCTACAGGGTCGGAAGGATGGCTACACCTTC | TRBJ1-2 | TRBV27 | NA | NA
CASSQSQGLEQYF | TGCGCCAGCAGCCAATCACAGGGGCTTGAGCAGTACTTC | TRBJ2-7 | TRBV4-1 | NA | TRBD1
CASSWGQGSWEQFF | TGTGCCAGCAGCTGGGGACAGGGTTCATGGGAGCAGTTCTTC | TRBJ2-1 | TRBV5-5 | NA | TRBD1
CASSRLGETQYF | TGTGCCAGCAGCCGACTAGGGGAGACCCAGTACTTC | TRBJ2-5 | TRBV5-4 | NA | NA
CASSPGSRPYEQYF | TGTGCCAGCAGCCCTGGCAGTCGCCCCTACGAGCAGTACTTC | TRBJ2-7 | TRBV7-2 | NA | NA
CASSLGLAGNTDTQYF | TGCGCCAGCAGCCTGGGACTAGCGGGGAATACAGATACGCAGTATTTT | TRBJ2-3 | TRBV5-1 | NA | TRBD2
CASSLLEGETQYF | TGTGCCAGCAGCTTATTGGAGGGAGAGACCCAGTACTTC | TRBJ2-5 | TRBV13 | NA | NA
CARSHSGSNEQFF | TGTGCCAGAAGCCATAGCGGGAGCAATGAGCAGTTCTTC | TRBJ2-1 | TRBV5-3 | few | TRBD2
CASSHKMRETQYF | TGTGCCAGCAGTCACAAGATGAGGGAGACCCAGTACTTC | TRBJ2-5 | TRBV6-5 | NA | NA
CASSLTAGGPYNEQFF | TGTGCCAGCAGCTTAACAGCGGGAGGGCCTTACAATGAGCAGTTCTTC | TRBJ2-1 | TRBV7-3 | NA | TRBD2
CASSQQGSGNTIYF | TGCGCCAGCAGCCAACAGGGCTCTGGAAACACCATATATTTT | TRBJ1-3 | TRBV4-1 | NA | NA
CASSVDSPPSSPTDTQYF | TGTGCCAGCAGCGTAGATTCACCGCCTAGCAGTCCCACAGATACGCAGTATTTT | TRBJ2-3 | TRBV9 | NA | NA
CASSPSGTWETQYF | TGTGCCAGCTCACCTTCTGGGACATGGGAGACCCAGTACTTC | TRBJ2-5 | TRBV18 | NA | NA
CASSWVGGSYNEQFF | TGTGCCAGCAGTTGGGTAGGAGGGTCCTACAATGAGCAGTTCTTC | TRBJ2-1 | TRBV28 | NA | NA
CASSIGTGGNEQYF | TGTGCCAGCAGCATCGGGACAGGGGGAAACGAGCAGTACTTC | TRBJ2-7 | TRBV27 | few | TRBD1
CASSLDSSNQPQHF | TGTGCCAGCAGCTTGGACAGTTCAAATCAGCCCCAGCATTTT | TRBJ1-5 | TRBV5-8 | NA | NA
CATYSTGGRADTQYF | TGTGCCACCTACTCGACGGGGGGGCGAGCAGATACGCAGTATTTT | TRBJ2-3 | TRBV2 | NA | TRBD2
CASSTGGYDQQYF | TGTGCCAGTAGTACGGGGGGGTATGACCAGCAGTACTTC | TRBJ2-7 | TRBV19 | NA | TRBD2
CASSLRGLETQYF | TGTGCCAGCAGTTTAAGGGGGCTGGAGACCCAGTACTTC | TRBJ2-5 | TRBV27 | NA | TRBD1
CASSATGLAFF | TGTGCCAGCAGCGCCACAGGGTTGGCTTTCTTT | TRBJ1-1 | TRBV7-9 | NA | NA
CASTLAGRGRSEAFF | TGTGCCAGCACCCTCGCAGGACGGGGAAGGTCTGAAGCTTTCTTT | TRBJ1-1 | TRBV6-6 | NA | NA
CASSKGRVFSYEQYF | TGCGCCAGCAGTAAAGGCAGGGTATTCTCCTACGAGCAGTACTTC | TRBJ2-7 | TRBV4-1 | NA | NA
CAWNQGMNTEAFF | TGTGCCTGGAATCAGGGGATGAACACTGAAGCTTTCTTT | TRBJ1-1 | TRBV30 | NA | NA
CASHYTGELFF | TGCGCCAGCCACTACACCGGGGAGCTGTTTTTT | TRBJ2-2 | TRBV5-1 | NA | NA
CASSRLAGNDIQYF | TGTGCCAGTAGTAGACTAGCAGGGAATGACATTCAGTACTTC | TRBJ2-4 | TRBV19 | NA | TRBD2
CASSPLRTDLRYEQYF | TGTGCCAGCTCACCACTGCGGACTGACCTTAGGTACGAGCAGTACTTC | TRBJ2-7 | TRBV18 | NA | NA
CASSSTGSGELFF | TGTGCCAGCAGTTCCACAGGGTCGGGGGAGCTGTTTTTT | TRBJ2-2 | TRBV2 | NA | NA
CASSYSRGNEQFF | TGTGCCAGCAGCTATTCTAGAGGCAATGAGCAGTTCTTC | TRBJ2-1 | TRBV14 | NA | NA
CASSYGTANEKLFF | TGTGCCAGCAGCTACGGGACAGCTAATGAAAAACTGTTTTTT | TRBJ1-4 | TRBV7-9 | NA | TRBD1
CASSGGQKETQYF | TGCGCCAGCAGCGGGGGACAGAAAGAGACCCAGTACTTC | TRBJ2-5 | TRBV5-1 | NA | TRBD1
CSAEGGAEAFF | TGCAGCGCCGAGGGGGGGGCTGAAGCTTTCTTT | TRBJ1-1 | TRBV29-1 | NA | NA
CASSLSSYEQYF | TGTGCCAGCTCACTTAGCTCCTACGAGCAGTACTTC | TRBJ2-7 | TRBV18 | NA | NA
CASSLVGTGNTEAFF | TGCGCCAGCAGCTTGGTCGGGACAGGTAACACTGAAGCTTTCTTT | TRBJ1-1 | TRBV5-1 | NA | TRBD1
CASSPGGTDTQYF | TGTGCCAGCAGCCCGGGGGGCACAGATACGCAGTATTTT | TRBJ2-3 | TRBV6-5 | NA | NA
CASSFAGRREKLFF | TGCGCCAGCAGCTTTGCAGGGCGCCGTGAAAAACTGTTTTTT | TRBJ1-4 | TRBV5-1 | NA | NA
CASSPGHEQFF | TGTGCCAGCAGCCCCGGTCATGAGCAGTTCTTC | TRBJ2-1 | TRBV6-5 | NA | NA
CASTTPGGANVLTF | TGTGCCAGCACAACCCCAGGTGGGGCCAACGTCCTGACTTTC | TRBJ2-6 | TRBV28 | NA | NA
CASTRDPGATGSNQPQHF | TGTGCCAGCACCCGAGATCCGGGAGCAACGGGCAGCAATCAGCCCCAGCATTTT | TRBJ1-5 | TRBV2 | NA | NA
CASSFGTWGGYTF | TGTGCCAGCAGTTTCGGGACATGGGGTGGCTACACCTTC | TRBJ1-2 | TRBV28 | NA | NA
CASSVQGTEAFF | TGTGCCAGCAGTGTACAGGGGACTGAAGCTTTCTTT | TRBJ1-1 | TRBV2 | NA | TRBD1
CASSLLDGGAMGQETQYF | TGTGCCAGCAGCTTATTAGATGGTGGGGCGATGGGGCAAGAGACCCAGTACTTC | TRBJ2-5 | TRBV7-8 | NA | NA
CASSIRGPAEKLFF | TGTGCCAGCAGCATCAGGGGGCCTGCTGAAAAACTGTTTTTT | TRBJ1-4 | TRBV7-9 | NA | TRBD1
CASSFGGAFF | TGTGCCAGCAGCTTTGGAGGGGCTTTCTTT | TRBJ1-1 | TRBV11-1 | NA | NA
CASSRTENTGELFF | TGTGCCAGCAGCCGAACTGAAAACACCGGGGAGCTGTTTTTT | TRBJ2-2 | TRBV6-5 | NA | NA
CASNLLGGGDVEQFF | TGTGCCAGCAACCTTTTGGGTGGGGGCGATGTTGAGCAGTTCTTC | TRBJ2-1 | TRBV27 | NA | NA
CASSATTSGGGTDTQYF | TGTGCCAGCAGTGCCACGACTAGCGGGGGGGGCACAGATACGCAGTATTTT | TRBJ2-3 | TRBV6-4 | NA | TRBD2